The rows below give T cell receptor beta chains drawn from one sample of a study of monozygotic twins with inflammatory bowel disease. TCRdb reprocessed the 5' RACE reads, with one entry per CDR3 protein and no DNA. The sample data list a few hundred thousand distinct CDR3 sequences. The specimen was blood. These receptor sequences come from a human donor with ulcerative colitis or Crohn's disease, or a healthy co-twin of an affected twin (not recorded which). Both conserved end residues are part of each CDR3. Each record gives: J gene, V gene, CDR3 protein.

TRBJ2-7 | TRBV7-9 | CASSTRGLHSYEQYF
TRBJ1-1 | TRBV19 | CASSMDGLRSGAFF
TRBJ2-1 | TRBV7-9 | CASTLSGSSYNEQFF
TRBJ1-5 | TRBV12-3/TRBV12-4 | CASSPLGPAEPQHF
TRBJ2-7 | TRBV16 | CASSPLRGGLGEQYF
TRBJ1-2 | TRBV19 | CASRDPGQGPYGYTF
TRBJ2-5 | TRBV13 | CASSLEGRRSQETQYF
TRBJ2-7 | TRBV20-1 | CSAREGTRTGGLEQYF
TRBJ2-2 | TRBV5-4 | CASSPPGLAGVTTGELFF
TRBJ2-1 | TRBV6-5 | CASSSDRTGGGLNEQFF
TRBJ1-2 | TRBV19 | CASSLLDRGYGYTF
TRBJ2-2 | TRBV6-2/TRBV6-3 | CASSYAGLATRGELFF
TRBJ2-1 | TRBV2 | CASSLGTSRRGHEQFF
TRBJ1-1 | TRBV5-1 | CASSLGRQLEAFF
TRBJ2-7 | TRBV21-1 | CASSFRQGKYF
TRBJ2-1 | TRBV4-3 | CASSQDNLRTDEQFF
TRBJ2-1 | TRBV15 | CATSSRWGTGKTEQFF
TRBJ1-4 | TRBV30 | CAWTPRGEKLFF
TRBJ1-1 | TRBV18 | CASSPGEGTEAFF
TRBJ1-2 | TRBV10-3 | CAISESGEARGYTF
TRBJ2-5 | TRBV11-2 | CASRYSGGLETQYF
TRBJ1-5 | TRBV6-5 | CASSKRNQPQHF
TRBJ2-7 | TRBV4-3 | CASSVRASQPYEQYF
TRBJ1-5 | TRBV20-1 | CSAREGAANQPQHF
TRBJ1-1 | TRBV7-2 | CASSPQTVNTEAFF
TRBJ2-3 | TRBV7-3 | CASSLTGGMDTQYF
TRBJ2-7 | TRBV5-1 | CASSLDPGSTYEQYF
TRBJ2-3 | TRBV18 | CASSRDGKTDTQYF
TRBJ1-2 | TRBV15 | CATSSGYGYTF
TRBJ2-5 | TRBV29-1 | CSVARGGETQYF
TRBJ1-5 | TRBV28 | CASIKGDRDSQPQHF